A selection of T cell receptor beta chains follows, all from one sample in a study of T cell changes during pregnancy in multiple sclerosis. Data came from immunoSEQ multiplex PCR; TCRdb stores just in-frame clones and leaves some out. The sample includes 43,000 or so clones, about 90% of them seen just once. Specimen: peripheral blood, collected in the first trimester of pregnancy. The receptors originated from a female donor with multiple sclerosis, enrolled in a pregnancy study. CDR3s include the opening cysteine and the closing phenylalanine or tryptophan. Each record gives: J gene, clone size, V gene, D gene, CDR3 protein, CDR3 DNA. The D gene is left open where the match is weak. Part of the rows lack a size; the others show once, few, many or a class for expanded clones.

j_gene: TRBJ1-5
abundance: NA
v_gene: TRBV30
d_gene: NA
CDR3aa: CAWSVRGASQPQHF
CDR3nt: TGTGCCTGGAGTGTACGGGGGGCCAGTCAGCCCCAGCATTTT

j_gene: TRBJ2-5
abundance: NA
v_gene: TRBV5-1
d_gene: NA
CDR3aa: CASTEAPRRVETQYF
CDR3nt: TGCGCCAGCACCGAGGCTCCAAGACGGGTAGAGACCCAGTACTTC

j_gene: TRBJ1-1
abundance: NA
v_gene: TRBV7-9
d_gene: NA
CDR3aa: CASSLEGGSEAFF
CDR3nt: TGTGCCAGCAGCTTAGAGGGGGGGTCAGAAGCTTTCTTT

j_gene: TRBJ2-5
abundance: NA
v_gene: TRBV9
d_gene: TRBD2
CDR3aa: CASSVGSSGLRGTQYF
CDR3nt: TGTGCCAGCAGCGTAGGATCTAGCGGACTTAGGGGGACCCAGTACTTC

j_gene: TRBJ2-5
abundance: NA
v_gene: TRBV5-1
d_gene: TRBD1
CDR3aa: CASSSSGTVETQYF
CDR3nt: TGCGCCAGCAGCTCATCCGGGACAGTGGAGACCCAGTACTTC

j_gene: TRBJ2-5
abundance: NA
v_gene: TRBV5-1
d_gene: TRBD1
CDR3aa: CASSFGDRGRGETQYF
CDR3nt: TGCGCCAGCAGCTTCGGCGACAGGGGGCGAGGGGAGACCCAGTACTTC

j_gene: TRBJ1-1
abundance: NA
v_gene: TRBV6-5
d_gene: NA
CDR3aa: CASSSIDRTEAFF
CDR3nt: TGTGCCAGCAGTTCAATCGACAGGACTGAAGCTTTCTTT

j_gene: TRBJ2-6
abundance: NA
v_gene: TRBV19
d_gene: TRBD2
CDR3aa: CASTDGRVLTF
CDR3nt: TGTGCCAGTACCGACGGGAGGGTCCTGACTTTC

j_gene: TRBJ1-2
abundance: NA
v_gene: TRBV5-1
d_gene: TRBD1
CDR3aa: CASSFLKPGQGVLGYTF
CDR3nt: TGCGCCAGCAGCTTCCTAAAACCGGGACAGGGGGTTCTTGGCTACACCTTC

j_gene: TRBJ2-2
abundance: once
v_gene: TRBV11-2
d_gene: TRBD1
CDR3aa: CASSLAGGGGELFF
CDR3nt: TGTGCCAGCAGCTTAGCAGGGGGTGGCGGGGAGCTGTTTTTT

j_gene: TRBJ2-1
abundance: NA
v_gene: TRBV4-1
d_gene: TRBD2
CDR3aa: CASSPASGGPSYNEQFF
CDR3nt: TGCGCCAGCAGCCCCGCTAGCGGGGGACCTTCCTACAATGAGCAGTTCTTC

j_gene: TRBJ2-1
abundance: NA
v_gene: TRBV5-1
d_gene: TRBD1
CDR3aa: CASSTDYGTGGNEQFF
CDR3nt: TGCGCCAGCAGCACAGATTACGGGACAGGGGGCAATGAGCAGTTCTTC

j_gene: TRBJ1-2
abundance: NA
v_gene: TRBV11-2
d_gene: NA
CDR3aa: CASSLDAGTNYGYTF
CDR3nt: TGTGCCAGCAGCTTAGACGCAGGGACTAACTATGGCTACACCTTC

j_gene: TRBJ2-6
abundance: NA
v_gene: TRBV7-9
d_gene: TRBD1
CDR3aa: CASSLATGSAGANVLTF
CDR3nt: TGTGCCAGCAGCTTAGCGACAGGGTCGGCTGGGGCCAACGTCCTGACTTTC

j_gene: TRBJ2-7
abundance: NA
v_gene: TRBV5-1
d_gene: NA
CDR3aa: CASSLALRDEQYF
CDR3nt: TGCGCCAGCAGCTTGGCCCTCAGGGACGAGCAGTACTTC

j_gene: TRBJ2-1
abundance: once
v_gene: TRBV6-4
d_gene: TRBD2
CDR3aa: CASSDEAGGPGNEQFF
CDR3nt: TGTGCCAGCAGTGACGAGGCGGGGGGGCCGGGAAATGAGCAGTTCTTC

j_gene: TRBJ2-5
abundance: NA
v_gene: TRBV7-9
d_gene: NA
CDR3aa: CASSLQGGDGETQYF
CDR3nt: TGTGCCAGCAGCTTACAGGGGGGAGACGGAGAGACCCAGTACTTC